This T cell receptor beta chain was retrieved from a study of vaccination and CD4 T cells after COVID-19 (dated by TCRdb to between 2020 and 2023). Describing the broader study: The convalescent cohort included six males and four females, with two Hispanic individuals, seven Caucasians, two Asians and one multiracial person. Participants received two doses of either the Pfizer-BioNTech BNT162b2 vaccine (n=8) or the Moderna mRNA-1273 vaccine (n=2). Post-COVID blood samples from convalescent patients were collected a median of around 100 days after diagnosis, with a range of 35 to 161 days. Post-vaccine blood samples were obtained a median of approximately 74 days after the second vaccine dose, with a range of roughly 13 to 250 days. The cultures were stimulated with overlapping spike peptide pools from SARS-CoV-2 and from the common cold coronaviruses HCoV-NL63, HCoV-OC43 and HCoV-229E. In control cultures, a CEFX viral epitope pool was used as positive control, an HIV-1 Nef peptide pool was used as negative control, or no peptide was added. In 10 COVID-19 convalescent patients and several infection-naive healthy vaccine recipients, researchers compared the spike-specific CD4+ TCR repertoire from before mRNA vaccination with the repertoire from after. The study at large found these results: The number of convalescent patients in the study was relatively small, and the study did not examine early timepoints following natural infection. In convalescent patients, a median around 83% of post-vaccine SARS-CoV-2-reactive clones were detected only after vaccination, and vaccine-specific priming was suggested by this finding. An increase in the median number of SARS-CoV-2-reactive clonotypes from around 20 after infection to 38 after vaccination was observed, but the change was not found to be significant. Of the vaccine-specific clones in convalescent patients, 304 of 307, or nearly all, reacted only to SARS-CoV-2 spike and did not cross-react with common cold coronaviruses.

Turning to this clonotype: Its antigen remains unidentified. The record has no base qualities; no much larger clone is one base away.

The treatment or condition label, read with the paper, signifies: approximately 11-day PBMC culture with coronavirus spike peptide pools or control peptides (ViraFEST assay). To expand antigen-specific T cells with peptide pools and then pick out the expanded clonotypes through TCR sequencing, the study relied on the ViraFEST assay. Negative nucleocapsid antibody tests taken both before and after vaccination confirmed that the healthy vaccine recipients had no prior SARS-CoV-2 infection. Each well held about 2.2 million PBMCs cultured in IMDM containing about 5% human AB serum and approximately 9.8 IU/ml IL-2, with 10 ug/ml peptide pools added. On days 3 and 7, half of the culture medium was replaced with fresh IL-2-containing medium. CD4+ T cells were isolated after roughly 10 days of culture through negative selection using the EasySep CD4+ T cell isolation kit. PBMCs were separated from whole blood using Ficoll-Paque Plus gradient centrifugation and then either used fresh or cryopreserved at -140C. In general, triplicate wells were set up for every culture condition.

Library prep was done by PCR. TCR sequencing of DNA from cultured CD4+ T cells used the Oncomine TCR Beta short-read assay at the Johns Hopkins FTIC core. The QIAamp micro DNA kit was used to extract genomic DNA from the cultured CD4+ T cells. Oncomine TCR Beta libraries made from cultured CD4+ T cells were pooled using unique dual indexes and sequenced on an Illumina iSeq 100. As for how the authors treated the data: Non-productive sequences were removed, and CDR3s that did not start with C, did not end with F or W, or were shorter than 7 amino acids were discarded. The MANAFEST web application was used to identify antigen-specific clonotypes by comparing peptide-stimulated wells against reference wells and other culture wells. An FDR below 0.05, an odds ratio above 5, and a productive frequency above 0.1% in at least two of three replicate wells were required for clones to be considered positive. Clonotypes that were significantly expanded in both SARS-CoV-2 spike wells and at least one common cold coronavirus spike condition were defined as cross-reactive. Levenshtein distances (stringdist) and unrooted phylogenetic trees (ape) in R version 3.6.1 were used to assess CDR3 homology. TCRdb reprocessed the public reads (quality trimming at Q25 with fastp, clone calling with MiXCR) and kept in-frame beta chains. CDR3 protein duplicates are merged, each entry listing the most common genes and DNA. These V and J calls rely on TCRdb rather than the paper's analysis. The sample table lists about 30,000 distinct CDR3 sequences, about 60% of them with a count of one. The ten biggest clones cover about 17% of the sample.

The CDR3 runs 14 amino acids, cysteine and phenylalanine included. The DNA shown is the 42-base CDR3, in frame from base 1. The germline V gene (reference sequence) provides CDR1 LNHDA and CDR2 SQIVND. V is pared back by 5 bases and J by 0 bases, with 9 bases lying between the germline termini. The source was CD4+ T cells from blood, cultured in vitro, collected after SARS-CoV-2 vaccination. Here the chain combines TRBV19 and TRBJ2-3, with the D gene call left open. This clonotype was sampled from a human donor who received a COVID-19 vaccine. The CDR3 here reads CASSGQTSTDTQYF. The bases are TGTGCCAGTAGTGGGCAGACCAGCACAGATACGCAGTATTTT. Full variable domain (CDR3 extended with the reference TRBV19 and TRBJ2-3 proteins): DGGITQSPKYLFRKEGQNVTLSCEQNLNHDAMYWYRQDPGQGLRLIYYSQIVNDFQKGDIAEGYSVSREKKESFPLTVTSAQKNPTAFYLCASSGQTSTDTQYFGPGTRLTVL.